The 20 T cell receptor beta chains given below trace back to one sample, sequenced in a study of OX40 agonist ivuxolimab in advanced cancers. The protocol was immunoSEQ multiplex PCR, while the TCRdb copy is restricted to in-frame clones and leaves out a portion. The table records more than 75,000 clones, 84% of them present only once. Material: CD4+ or CD8+ T cells sorted from blood, obtained in a trial of the OX40 agonist ivuxolimab. These receptors were obtained from an adult with an advanced solid tumor such as melanoma, head and neck, liver or kidney cancer.

The chain has TRBV6-1 and TRBJ1-2, with 10 bases fitting TRBD1. Germline loops: CDR1 MNHNS, CDR2 SASEGT. The CDR3 length is 13 residues. V shed 5 bases, J shed 6 bases, and the junction held 3 bases outside the gene matches. CDR3: CASSWDRGDGYTF. CDR3 nucleotides: TGTGCCAGCAGTTGGGACAGGGGTGATGGCTACACCTTC.

The CDR3 nucleotides are TGTGCCAGCAGCCACGAACAGAGCACAGATACGCAGTATTTT. The encoded protein is CASSHEQSTDTQYF. This sequence joins TRBV14 and TRBJ2-3; D uncertain. Germline V lookup: CDR1 SGHDN, CDR2 FVKESK. The CDR3 consists of 14 residues. Trimming cost V 3 bases and J 0 bases, with 7 bases left between them.

The chain has TRBV30 and TRBJ2-3; 7 bases align to TRBD2. The V gene's germline CDR1 is GTSNPN and CDR2 SVGIG (reference sequence). The CDR3 length is 14 residues. V shed 7 bases and J 1 base; nucleotides not matched to a gene: 8. The CDR3 DNA follows: TGTGCCTCGACCGTTGGGGGGGGCACAGATACGCAGTATTTT. Its protein product is CASTVGGGTDTQYF.

The genes are TRBV23-1 and TRBJ1-2, with TRBD1 identical over 9 bases. TRBV23-1 is recorded as an ORF, its role being uncertain. The trim removed 0 bases at V and 3 bases at J, leaving 2 bases unmatched. This CDR3 has 15 residues. CDR3 nucleotide sequence: TGCGCCAGCAGTCAATCGCGACAGGGGGACTATGGCTACACCTTC. Translating gives CASSQSRQGDYGYTF.

This chain links TRBV5-6 with TRBJ2-5, with 9 positions matching TRBD2. The V gene's germline CDR1 is SGHDT and CDR2 YYEEEE. The V segment lost 7 bases and the J segment 4 bases; nucleotides outside the gene matches: 8. This CDR3 comprises 14 residues. CDR3 protein: CASETSGQRETQYF. CDR3 DNA: TGTGCCAGCGAAACTAGCGGGCAAAGAGAGACCCAGTACTTC.

This clone was seen only once. The V and J genes are TRBV4-2 and TRBJ2-7, with D possibly being TRBD2 (5 bases). CDR1 LGHNA and CDR2 YNFKEQ come from the germline V gene. This CDR3 contains 17 residues. The ends were cut back, 0 bases at V and 3 bases at J, with 18 bases in the middle. DNA for the CDR3: TGTGCCAGCAGCCAAGAAGAGCACCTAGCTGGAGACTACGAGCAGTACTTC. Protein: CASSQEEHLAGDYEQYF.

The V gene is TRBV4-2, the J gene TRBJ1-1, with a possible D match to TRBD1 (6 bases). V was trimmed by 0 bases and J by 4 bases, leaving 12 bases between them. Germline V lookup: CDR1 LGHNA, CDR2 YNFKEQ. This CDR3 contains 15 residues. The CDR3 DNA is TGTGCCAGCAGCCAAGATTCGGGGGCGAGCACTGAAGCTTTCTTT. As protein: CASSQDSGASTEAFF.

The genes are TRBV10-3 and TRBJ2-2; D possibly corresponds to TRBD2 (6 bases). The CDR3 covers 18 residues. Looked up from germline, CDR1 is ENHRY and CDR2 is SYGVKD. V was shortened by 2 bases and J by 3 bases, with 19 bases between the two germline ends. The DNA of the CDR3 is TGTGCCATCAGTGAGGGAGGGAGTTTACCCCCATACACCGGGGAGCTGTTTTTT. It is translated as CAISEGGSLPPYTGELFF.

CDR3 DNA sequence: TGCGCCAGCGCCGAAGGATATAGCAATCAGCCCCAGCATTTT. It is translated as CASAEGYSNQPQHF. The chain has TRBV4-3 and TRBJ1-5; D call uncertain. This CDR3 spans 14 amino acids. The ends were cut back, 8 bases at V and 0 bases at J, with 11 bases in the middle. Germline assignment: CDR1 LGHNA and CDR2 YSLEER.

This clone was found once. This chain uses TRBV27 with TRBJ2-1; D unclear. V lost 4 bases to trimming and J lost 5 bases, with 9 bases between them. Germline-derived CDR1 and CDR2 are MNHEY and SMNVEV (reference sequence). CDR3 length: 13 amino acids. CDR3 sequence reads: CASSYRLNNEQFF. CDR3 bases: TGTGCCAGCAGTTACAGACTTAACAATGAGCAGTTCTTC.

The chain couples TRBV7-9 to TRBJ2-7; 13 nucleotides align to TRBD2. The CDR3 covers 13 residues. The trim removed 8 bases at V and 2 bases at J, leaving 0 bases unmatched. Germline V gene sequence: CDR1 SEHNR, CDR2 FQNEAQ (reference sequence). The CDR3 region is CASGTSGTYEQYF. The CDR3 nucleotides are TGTGCCAGCGGGACTAGCGGGACCTACGAGCAGTACTTC.

The rearrangement links TRBV7-2 to TRBJ1-5; tentatively, D is TRBD1 (6 bases). This CDR3 spans 16 amino acids. Trimming removed 1 base at V and 5 bases at J, with 15 bases between. Germline CDR1 and CDR2: SGHTA and FQGNSA. This CDR3 reads CASSLETAGVYQPQHF. CDR3 sequence (DNA): TGTGCCAGCAGCTTAGAAACAGCAGGGGTCTATCAGCCCCAGCATTTT.

The chain employs TRBV2 and TRBJ2-5; TRBD2 matches 8 bases. The J call is in doubt because the DNA end fits TRBJ2-7 better. The CDR3 runs to 16 residues. Germline values: CDR1 SNHLY, CDR2 FYNNEI. CDR3 amino acids: CASSEERSGSSYEQYF. The DNA for the CDR3 is TGTGCCAGCAGTGAAGAGAGAAGCGGGAGCTCCTACGAGCAGTACTTC.

V and J are TRBV5-4 and TRBJ2-5; TRBD2 matches at 7 bases. Germline-derived CDR1 and CDR2 are SGHNT and YYREEE (reference sequence). The CDR3 has 15 residues. V lost 3 bases to trimming and J lost 7 bases; unmatched junction nucleotides: 12. Here the CDR3 DNA reads TGTGCCAGCAGCTCCCGGACTAGTGGGAAGGGGACCCAGTACTTC. Translated: CASSSRTSGKGTQYF.

J is TRBJ1-3 and V is TRBV6-5; TRBD1 might be the D (5 bases). The CDR3 is 16 residues long. Germline V lookup: CDR1 MNHEY, CDR2 SVGAGI. The germline V and J ends were trimmed by 3 bases and 0 bases, with 12 bases remaining between them. CDR3 residues: CASSYGRASSGNTIYF. The CDR3 coding sequence is TGTGCCAGCAGTTATGGCAGGGCGAGCTCTGGAAACACCATATATTTT.

This rearrangement joins TRBV19 to TRBJ1-6; D is unresolved. Trimming left V 8 bases short and J 9 bases short, with 17 bases between. Germline V CDR1 and CDR2: LNHDA, SQIVND (reference sequence). The CDR3 sequence is 14 residues long. The CDR3 nucleotides are TGTGCCAGTTCGGTGGCCAGTGGAGCTTCACCCCTCCACTTT. Amino acid sequence: CASSVASGASPLHF. Together with reference TRBV19 and TRBJ1-6, the CDR3 gives the full variable domain: DGGITQSPKYLFRKEGQNVTLSCEQNLNHDAMYWYRQDPGQGLRLIYYSQIVNDFQKGDIAEGYSVSREKKESFPLTVTSAQKNPTAFYLCASSVASGASPLHFGNGTRLTVT.

This clone has ten or more counts. The J gene is TRBJ2-7, the V gene TRBV11-2; the D gene is possibly TRBD1 (5 bases). The germline V gene has CDR1 SGHAT and CDR2 FQNNGV. Trimming removed 6 bases from V and 4 bases from J, with 10 bases in between. The CDR3 consists of 12 residues. The chain's CDR3 is CASSTQGYEQYF. CDR3 nucleotide sequence: TGTGCCAGCAGTACTCAGGGATACGAGCAGTACTTC.

CDR3 sequence reads: CASSQLRTSGTITDTQYF. The DNA of the CDR3 is TGCGCCAGCAGCCAACTACGGACTAGCGGGACTATCACAGATACGCAGTATTTT. The J gene is TRBJ2-3, the V gene TRBV5-1, with 12 nucleotides matching TRBD2. The CDR3 has 18 amino acids. The V and J ends lost 4 bases and 2 bases, in that order; junction bases with no gene match: 11. Germline values: CDR1 SGHRS, CDR2 YFSETQ.

This sequence joins TRBV28 and TRBJ1-1; 8 bases are shared with TRBD1. The CDR3 runs to 16 residues. CDR1 is MDHEN, CDR2 SYDVKM, per germline. Losses at the gene ends were 4 bases for V and 2 bases for J; bases not matched to a gene: 9. CDR3 residues: CASSSQYRGGNTEAFF. DNA for the CDR3: TGTGCCAGCAGTTCTCAATACAGGGGGGGAAACACTGAAGCTTTCTTT.

Only a few counts were recorded for this clone. The V gene is TRBV7-9, the J gene TRBJ2-3, with 7 bases identical to TRBD2. CDR3 length: 14 residues. V was clipped by 3 bases and J by 4 bases; unmatched bases: 4. Germline loops: CDR1 SEHNR, CDR2 FQNEAQ (reference sequence). In DNA form, the CDR3 reads TGTGCCAGCAGCTTCCGCGGGAGAGCAGATACGCAGTATTTT. It codes for CASSFRGRADTQYF.